This entry describes one TCR beta chain. The specificity of this receptor is unknown. Base qualities are not provided; no much larger clone lies one nucleotide away. This specimen comes from a study of T cells in localized non-small cell lung cancer (dated by TCRdb to about 2020). About the study as a whole: The study analyzed T cell repertoires of a few hundred early-stage NSCLC patients, comparing tumors and uninvolved tumor-adjacent lungs. The cohort consisted of roughly 240 treatment-naive NSCLC patients whose localized lung tumors had been resected. NSCLC patients had a mean age of around 66 years, and more than 120 were male and more than 90 female.

At diagnosis, tumor, uninvolved tumor-adjacent lung and peripheral blood were collected and then preserved as a mix of FFPE and fresh-frozen material. For TCR repertoire profiling, blood samples were analyzed as peripheral blood mononuclear cells. The CDR3 sequence holds 14 residues, the cysteine and phenylalanine included. The retained sequence is limited to the CDR3, 42 bases, with the frame set at the first base. CDR1 GTSNPN and CDR2 SVGIG are derived from the germline V gene (reference sequence). Trimming costs V 1 base and J 4 bases, and their ends lie 13 bases apart. Here is what the overall study found, with its caveats: Higher T cell density in blood was associated with longer overall survival, whereas higher clonality in adjacent lung was associated with shorter survival. Since the design was exploratory, TCR variables were selected using unadjusted p-values with no false-discovery rate correction. Uninvolved tumor-adjacent lung showed the highest T cell clonality, higher than tumor, which suggests more focused antigenic responses in the adjacent lung. Because multi-region sequencing of the tumors was not done, intratumor heterogeneity could not be ruled out. A median of 57 of the top 100 tumor clones turned up in the paired uninvolved adjacent lung, and under 30 of those clones also ranked among the top 100 of that same adjacent lung.

The immunoSEQ Assay was used to sequence TCR beta CDR3 regions from DNA. As for the original processing: To compute T cell density, TCR beta template counts were normalized to usable DNA, which was estimated by amplifying housekeeping genes. Richness was estimated using the preseqR package, with extrapolation to 400,000 templates for PBMC samples and to 120,000 templates for tissue samples. Clonality was calculated as one minus Pielou's evenness. Differential abundance testing on productive amino-acid clonotypes, with a minimum total count of 5 and an alpha of 0.1, was used to identify tissue-enriched TCRs. The Jaccard Index and the Morisita Overlap Index were used to measure how much the repertoires overlapped between compartments. GLIPH clustered TCR beta CDR3s with public tetramer-defined viral CDR3s; viral motifs required at least three viral sequences plus V-gene enrichment. Held by TCRdb, this immuneACCESS table contains in-frame sequences only and omits some clones. Under half of the omission traces to an unresolved V gene where checked; the cause of the rest is unknown. V and J calls and clone size are those listed in that table; D and trimming were worked out from the DNA. The sample contains roughly 38,000 clones, over 75% of them found a single time. Approximately 15% of the sample goes to the ten largest clones.

Sequencing used peripheral blood, obtained before any cancer treatment. The chain couples TRBV30 to TRBJ1-1, with the D gene too uncertain to name. The receptor comes from a male donor at least 60 years old with stage III squamous cell lung carcinoma. The base sequence is TGTGCCTGGAGTGGGGCCCTCGAGGGCACTGAAGCTTTCTTT. It encodes CAWSGALEGTEAFF.